These 10 T cell receptor beta chains originate from one sample sequenced in a study of blood T cell repertoires in COVID-19. The repertoire was sequenced with immunoSEQ multiplex PCR; TCRdb's copy has only in-frame clones and lacks some. The sample includes about 320,000 clones, 83% of them seen just once. The sample was peripheral blood. All receptors come from a woman in her forties or fifties with acute or convalescent COVID-19.

This rearrangement joins TRBV6-5 to TRBJ1-3; 7 bases align to TRBD1. V shed 10 bases and J 3 bases; nucleotides not matched to a gene: 9. The CDR3 length is 14 residues. Germline V gene data show CDR1 as MNHEY and CDR2 as SVGAGI. Here the CDR3 reads CATSSDRVGNTIYF. The CDR3 DNA reads as TGTGCCACCTCTAGTGACAGGGTTGGAAACACCATATATTTT.

The chain has TRBV18 and TRBJ2-5, with 12 bases identical to TRBD2. The CDR3 consists of 18 residues. Germline loops: CDR1 KGHSH, CDR2 LQKENI. The V gene end was trimmed by 2 bases and the J gene end by 1 base; junction bases not matched to a gene: 8. CDR3 sequence reads: CASSPNPSGGAGQETQYF. The CDR3 DNA follows: TGTGCCAGCTCACCAAACCCTAGCGGGGGGGCCGGCCAAGAGACCCAGTACTTC. The complete variable domain, with remaining parts taken from reference TRBV18 and TRBJ2-5, reads NAGVMQNPRHLVRRRGQEARLRCSPMKGHSHVYWYRQLPEEGLKFMVYLQKENIIDESGMPKERFSAEFPKEGPSILRIQQVVRGDSAAYFCASSPNPSGGAGQETQYFGPGTRLLVL.

The chain couples TRBV10-3 to TRBJ2-4; 7 bases fit TRBD1. Per the germline V gene, CDR1 is ENHRY and CDR2 is SYGVKD. This CDR3 comprises 14 residues. V was clipped by 5 bases and J by 9 bases; unmatched bases: 10. The CDR3 nucleotides read TGTGCCATCAGTCCCGGGACAGAGGGTCGCATTCAGTACTTC. Protein product: CAISPGTEGRIQYF.

The chain employs TRBV3-1 (or the pseudogene TRBV3-2) and TRBJ2-1; 11 positions match TRBD2. Looked up from germline, CDR1 is LGHDT and CDR2 is YNNKEL (reference sequence). The CDR3 has 17 amino acids. With V trimmed by 3 bases and J by 0 bases, 4 bases remained unmatched. CDR3: CASSHLAGGSSYNEQFF. The CDR3 DNA is TGTGCCAGCAGCCACTTAGCGGGGGGGAGCTCCTACAATGAGCAGTTCTTC.

The chain carries TRBV27 and TRBJ2-1, with 9 positions matching TRBD2. Germline CDR1 is MNHEY and CDR2 is SMNVEV (reference sequence). J gave up 10 bases and V 5 bases, and 12 bases lay outside the gene matches. This CDR3 has 15 amino acids. CDR3 region: CASSPVAGEVREQFF. The CDR3 nucleotides are TGTGCCAGCAGTCCCGTAGCGGGAGAAGTAAGAGAGCAGTTCTTC.

In DNA, the CDR3 is TGCGCCAGCAGCTTGGGAGGAGGGATTGGCTACACCTTC. It specifies CASSLGGGIGYTF. This rearrangement joins TRBV5-1 to TRBJ1-2; D ambiguous. V was pared by 0 bases and J by 7 bases, with 10 bases between. There are 13 residues in the CDR3. Germline V CDR1 and CDR2: SGHRS, YFSETQ.

This CDR3 reads CASSYSFSDTQYF. Here the CDR3 DNA reads TGTGCCAGCAGTTACTCTTTCTCAGATACGCAGTATTTT. The V gene is TRBV6-5, the J gene TRBJ2-3, with D unclear. The ends were cut back, 0 bases at V and 4 bases at J, with 5 bases in the middle. The CDR3 contains 13 residues. Germline lookup yields CDR1 MNHEY and CDR2 SVGAGI.

The chain is built from TRBV21-1 and TRBJ2-7; whether TRBD2, the table's D call, matches the DNA was not checked. TRBV21-1 is described as a pseudogene. This CDR3 spans 16 amino acids. In DNA form, the CDR3 reads TGTGCCAGCAGCAAATTGGGACTAGCTGGGTCCCACGAGCAGTACTTC. This encodes CASSKLGLAGSHEQYF.

This chain joins TRBV6-2 or TRBV6-3 and TRBJ2-7; maybe TRBD1 (6 bases). The CDR3 totals 16 residues. Germline V gene sequence: CDR1 MNHEY, CDR2 SVGEGT. V was clipped by 2 bases and J by 0 bases, with 14 bases between them. CDR3 bases: TGTGCCAGCAGTTACACCGGACAGACCGTCTCCTACGAGCAGTACTTC. This sequence encodes CASSYTGQTVSYEQYF.

This chain links TRBV30 with TRBJ1-3; a weak D match, TRBD1 (6 bases). This CDR3 spans 13 amino acids. The germline V and J ends were trimmed by 6 bases and 5 bases, with 14 bases remaining between them. The V gene's germline CDR1 is GTSNPN and CDR2 SVGIG (reference sequence). CDR3 protein: CACKDRPRNTIYF. CDR3 sequence (DNA): TGTGCCTGTAAAGACAGGCCGCGAAACACCATATATTTT.